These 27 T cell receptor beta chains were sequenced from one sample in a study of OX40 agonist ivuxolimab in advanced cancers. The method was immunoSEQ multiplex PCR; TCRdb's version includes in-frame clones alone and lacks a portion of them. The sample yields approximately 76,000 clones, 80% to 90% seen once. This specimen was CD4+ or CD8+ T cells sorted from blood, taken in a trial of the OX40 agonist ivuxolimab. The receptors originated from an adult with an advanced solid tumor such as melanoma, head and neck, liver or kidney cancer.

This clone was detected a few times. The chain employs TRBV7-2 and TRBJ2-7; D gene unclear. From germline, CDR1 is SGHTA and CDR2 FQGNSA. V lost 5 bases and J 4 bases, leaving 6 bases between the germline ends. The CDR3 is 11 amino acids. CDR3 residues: CASSQAYEQYF. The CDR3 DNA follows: TGTGCCAGCAGCCAGGCATACGAGCAGTACTTC.

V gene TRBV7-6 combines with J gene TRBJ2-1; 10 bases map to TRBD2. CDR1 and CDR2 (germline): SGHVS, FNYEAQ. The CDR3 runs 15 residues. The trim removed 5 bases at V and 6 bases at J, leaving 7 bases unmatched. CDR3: CASSLMASGGNEQFF. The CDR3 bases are TGTGCCAGCAGCCTCATGGCTAGCGGGGGCAATGAGCAGTTCTTC.

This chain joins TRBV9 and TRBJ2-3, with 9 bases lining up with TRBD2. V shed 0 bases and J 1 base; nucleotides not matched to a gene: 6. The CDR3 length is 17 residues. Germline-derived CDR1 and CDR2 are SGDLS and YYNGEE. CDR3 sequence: CASSVGAAGGGTDTQYF. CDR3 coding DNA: TGTGCCAGCAGCGTAGGAGCCGCGGGGGGGGGCACAGATACGCAGTATTTT.

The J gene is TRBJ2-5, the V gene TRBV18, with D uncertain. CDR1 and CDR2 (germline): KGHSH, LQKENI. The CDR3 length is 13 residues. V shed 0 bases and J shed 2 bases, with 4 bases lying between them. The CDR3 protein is CASSPPVQETQYF. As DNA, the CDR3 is TGTGCCAGCTCACCACCCGTACAAGAGACCCAGTACTTC.

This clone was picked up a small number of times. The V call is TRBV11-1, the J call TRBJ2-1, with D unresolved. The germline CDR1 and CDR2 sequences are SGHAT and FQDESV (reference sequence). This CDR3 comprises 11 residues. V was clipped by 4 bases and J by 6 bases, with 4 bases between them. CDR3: CASSSPNEQFF. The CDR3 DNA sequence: TGTGCCAGCAGCTCCCCCAATGAGCAGTTCTTC.

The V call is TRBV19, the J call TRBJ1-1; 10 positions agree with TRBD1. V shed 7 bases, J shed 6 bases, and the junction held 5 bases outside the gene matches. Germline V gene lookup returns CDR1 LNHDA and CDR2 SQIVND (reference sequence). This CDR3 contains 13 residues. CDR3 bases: TGTGCCAGTATGTCTGGACAGGGGGCTGAAGCTTTCTTT. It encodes CASMSGQGAEAFF.

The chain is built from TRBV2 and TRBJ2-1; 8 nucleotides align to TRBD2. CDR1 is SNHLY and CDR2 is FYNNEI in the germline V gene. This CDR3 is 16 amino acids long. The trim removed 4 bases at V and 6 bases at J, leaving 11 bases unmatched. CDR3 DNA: TGTGCCAGCAGTGGGCCTTTAGCGGGAAAACCCAATGAGCAGTTCTTC. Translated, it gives CASSGPLAGKPNEQFF.

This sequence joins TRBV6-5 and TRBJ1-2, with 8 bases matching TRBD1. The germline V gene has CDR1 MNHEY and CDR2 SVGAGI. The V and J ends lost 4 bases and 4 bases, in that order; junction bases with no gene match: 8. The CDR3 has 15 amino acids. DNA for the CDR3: TGTGCCAGCAGTTTCCAGACAGGGGCCTTCTATGGCTACACCTTC. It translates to CASSFQTGAFYGYTF.

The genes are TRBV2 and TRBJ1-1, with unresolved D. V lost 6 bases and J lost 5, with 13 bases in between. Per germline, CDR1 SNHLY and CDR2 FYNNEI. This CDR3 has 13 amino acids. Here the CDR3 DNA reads TGTGCCAGCAGCGCCCGGGAGGAGACTGAAGCTTTCTTT. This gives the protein CASSAREETEAFF.

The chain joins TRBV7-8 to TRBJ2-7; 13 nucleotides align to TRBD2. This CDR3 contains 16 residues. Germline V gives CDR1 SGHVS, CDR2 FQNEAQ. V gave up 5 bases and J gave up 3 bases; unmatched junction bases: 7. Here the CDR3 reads CASSPYRLAGGYEQYF. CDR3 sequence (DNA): TGTGCCAGCAGCCCGTACCGACTAGCGGGGGGCTACGAGCAGTACTTC. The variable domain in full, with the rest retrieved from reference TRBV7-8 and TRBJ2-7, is GAGVSQSPRYKVAKRGQDVALRCDPISGHVSLFWYQQALGQGPEFLTYFQNEAQLDKSGLPSDRFFAERPEGSVSTLKIQRTQQEDSAVYLCASSPYRLAGGYEQYFGPGTRLTVT.

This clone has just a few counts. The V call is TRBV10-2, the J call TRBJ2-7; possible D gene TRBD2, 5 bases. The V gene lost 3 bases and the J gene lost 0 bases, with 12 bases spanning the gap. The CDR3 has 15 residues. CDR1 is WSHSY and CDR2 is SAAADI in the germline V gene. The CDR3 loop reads CASSEPAVSSYEQYF. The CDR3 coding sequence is TGCGCCAGCAGTGAACCAGCGGTAAGCTCCTACGAGCAGTACTTC.

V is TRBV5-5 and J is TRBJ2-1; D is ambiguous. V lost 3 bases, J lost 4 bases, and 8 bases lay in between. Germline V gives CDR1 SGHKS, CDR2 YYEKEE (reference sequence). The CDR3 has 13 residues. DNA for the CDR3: TGTGCCAGCAGCTACGTACAGTACAATGAGCAGTTCTTC. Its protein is CASSYVQYNEQFF.

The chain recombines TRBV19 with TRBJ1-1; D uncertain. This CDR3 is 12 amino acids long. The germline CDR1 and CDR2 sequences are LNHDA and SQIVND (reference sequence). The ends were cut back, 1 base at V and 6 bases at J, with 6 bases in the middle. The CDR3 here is CASSIGVAEAFF. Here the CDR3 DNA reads TGTGCCAGTAGTATAGGCGTTGCTGAAGCTTTCTTT.

The CDR3 loop reads CASRSHVGSYNEQFF. The CDR3, as DNA: TGTGCCAGTAGATCGCACGTGGGGTCATACAATGAGCAGTTCTTC. The chain employs TRBV19 and TRBJ2-1; D call uncertain. The CDR3 contains 15 residues. V was clipped by 6 bases and J by 4 bases, with 16 bases between them. Germline lookup yields CDR1 LNHDA and CDR2 SQIVND (reference sequence).

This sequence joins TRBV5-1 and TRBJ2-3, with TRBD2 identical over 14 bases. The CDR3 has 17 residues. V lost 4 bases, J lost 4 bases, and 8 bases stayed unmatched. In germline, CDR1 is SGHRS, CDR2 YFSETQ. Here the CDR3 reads CASSMGLAGVVADTQYF. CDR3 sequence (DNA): TGCGCCAGCAGCATGGGACTAGCGGGAGTTGTTGCAGATACGCAGTATTTT.

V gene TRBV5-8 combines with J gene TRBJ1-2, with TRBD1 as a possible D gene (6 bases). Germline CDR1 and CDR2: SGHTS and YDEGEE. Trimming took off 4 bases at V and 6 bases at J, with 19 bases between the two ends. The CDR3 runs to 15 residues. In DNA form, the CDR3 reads TGTGCCAGCAGCCAAGATTCAGGACAGACCCATGGCTACACCTTC. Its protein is CASSQDSGQTHGYTF.

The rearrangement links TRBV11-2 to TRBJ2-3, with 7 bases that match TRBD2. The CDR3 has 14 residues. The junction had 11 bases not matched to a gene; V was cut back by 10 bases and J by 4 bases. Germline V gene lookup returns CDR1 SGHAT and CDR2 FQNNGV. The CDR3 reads CATALAEHPDTQYF. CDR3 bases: TGTGCCACTGCTCTAGCGGAACACCCAGATACGCAGTATTTT.

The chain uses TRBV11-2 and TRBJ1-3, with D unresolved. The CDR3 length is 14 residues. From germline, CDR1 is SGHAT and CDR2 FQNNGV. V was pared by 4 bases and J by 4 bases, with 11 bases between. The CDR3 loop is CASSSPGRGNTIYF. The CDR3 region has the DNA TGTGCCAGCAGCTCTCCTGGCCGGGGAAACACCATATATTTT.

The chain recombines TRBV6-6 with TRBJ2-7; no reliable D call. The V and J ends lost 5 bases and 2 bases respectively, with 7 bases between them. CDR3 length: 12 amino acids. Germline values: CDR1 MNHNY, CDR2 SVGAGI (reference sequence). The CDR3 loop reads CASSPKTYEQYF. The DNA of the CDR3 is TGTGCCAGCAGTCCGAAGACCTACGAGCAGTACTTC.

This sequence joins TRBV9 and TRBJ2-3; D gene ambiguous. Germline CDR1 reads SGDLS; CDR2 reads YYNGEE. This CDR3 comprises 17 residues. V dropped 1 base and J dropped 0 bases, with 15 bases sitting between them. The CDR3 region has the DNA TGTGCCAGCAGCGTAACCCCCTCGGCGCCTAGCACAGATACGCAGTATTTT. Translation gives CASSVTPSAPSTDTQYF.

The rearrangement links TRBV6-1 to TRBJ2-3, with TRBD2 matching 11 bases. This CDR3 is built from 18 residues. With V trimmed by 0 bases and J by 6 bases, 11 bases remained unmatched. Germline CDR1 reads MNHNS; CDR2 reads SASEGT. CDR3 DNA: TGTGCCAGCAGTGAAGCGGGGAGGGGGCTAGCGGGAGGTGATACGCAGTATTTT. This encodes CASSEAGRGLAGGDTQYF.

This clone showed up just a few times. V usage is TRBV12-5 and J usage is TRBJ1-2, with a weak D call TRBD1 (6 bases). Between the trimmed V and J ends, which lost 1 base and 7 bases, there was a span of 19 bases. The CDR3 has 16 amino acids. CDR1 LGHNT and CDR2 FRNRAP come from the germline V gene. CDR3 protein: CASGLAWGRQAPGYTF. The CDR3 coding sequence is TGTGCTAGTGGTTTGGCTTGGGGGAGACAGGCCCCTGGCTACACCTTC.

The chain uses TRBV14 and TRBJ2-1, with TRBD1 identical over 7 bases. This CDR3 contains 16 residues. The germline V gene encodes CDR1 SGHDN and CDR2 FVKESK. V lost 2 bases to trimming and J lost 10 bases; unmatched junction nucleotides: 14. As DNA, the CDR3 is TGTGCCAGCAGCCAACGGTGGGGCCCACAGGGGATCGAGCAGTTCTTC. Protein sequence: CASSQRWGPQGIEQFF.

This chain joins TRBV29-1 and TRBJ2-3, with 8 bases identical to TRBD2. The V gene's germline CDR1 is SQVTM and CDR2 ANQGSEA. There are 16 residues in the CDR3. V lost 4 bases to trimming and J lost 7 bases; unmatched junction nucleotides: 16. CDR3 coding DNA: TGCAGCGTTGTAGGGCTAGCGGGTTCCCTAACGAATACGCAGTATTTT. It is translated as CSVVGLAGSLTNTQYF.

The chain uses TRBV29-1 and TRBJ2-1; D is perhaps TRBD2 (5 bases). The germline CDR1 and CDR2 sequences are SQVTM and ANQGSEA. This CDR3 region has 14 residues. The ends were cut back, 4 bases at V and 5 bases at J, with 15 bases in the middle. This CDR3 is CSVGWWELDNEQFF. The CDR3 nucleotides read TGCAGCGTTGGTTGGTGGGAGCTCGACAATGAGCAGTTCTTC.

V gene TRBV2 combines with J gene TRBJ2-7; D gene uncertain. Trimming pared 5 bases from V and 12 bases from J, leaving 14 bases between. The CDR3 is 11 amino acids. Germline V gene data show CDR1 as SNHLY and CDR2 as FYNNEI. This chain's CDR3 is CASSSQSLGYF. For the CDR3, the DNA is TGTGCCAGCAGTTCTCAGTCTTTAGGGTACTTC.

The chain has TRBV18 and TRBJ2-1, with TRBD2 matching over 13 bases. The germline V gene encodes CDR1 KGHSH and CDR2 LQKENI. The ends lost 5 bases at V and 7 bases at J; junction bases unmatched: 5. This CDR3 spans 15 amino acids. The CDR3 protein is CASSSLAGGGNEQFF. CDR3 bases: TGTGCCAGCTCATCACTAGCGGGAGGGGGGAATGAGCAGTTCTTC.